This TCR beta chain is from a study of blood T cell repertoires in COVID-19. The protocol was immunoSEQ multiplex PCR, while the TCRdb copy is restricted to in-frame clones and leaves out a portion. The sample has about 200,000 clones, about nine tenths seen once; the top ten hold 2% to 2.5%. This CDR3 has 19 amino acids. J gave up 0 bases and V 5 bases, and 11 bases lay outside the gene matches. Germline CDR1 reads MGHRA; CDR2 reads YSYEKL. The sequence came from a woman aged 25 to 39 who had recovered from COVID-19. The rearrangement joins TRBV4-1 to TRBJ2-1, with 12 nucleotides matching TRBD2. Sequenced sample: PBMCs or T cells enriched from blood (not recorded which). CDR3 sequence: CASSFLAGGLMSSYNEQFF. The CDR3 region has the DNA TGCGCCAGCAGCTTCCTAGCGGGAGGGCTAATGAGCTCCTACAATGAGCAGTTCTTC.